These T cell receptor beta chains were read from a single sample in a study of blood T cell repertoires in COVID-19. TCRdb keeps only in-frame clones here, not all; method: immunoSEQ multiplex PCR. The table records tens of thousands of clones, under 95% of them present only once. Sample: peripheral blood. These receptors were taken from a man aged 55-75 years with acute or convalescent COVID-19. CDR3s include the opening cysteine and the closing phenylalanine or tryptophan. A D gene is named only where the DNA matches it firmly. Where a row states a size, it is once, few, many or the class of an expanded clone; other rows omit it.

J: TRBJ1-2
V: TRBV6-5
D: NA
size: NA
CDR3: CASSYRGYGYTF
DNA: TGTGCCAGCAGCTATAGGGGCTATGGCTACACCTTC

J: TRBJ2-1
V: TRBV24-1
D: NA
size: NA
CDR3: CATSVAGGNEQFF
DNA: TGTGCCACCAGTGTGGCGGGTGGGAATGAGCAGTTCTTC

J: TRBJ1-5
V: TRBV2
D: NA
size: once
CDR3: CASSVGTLSNQPQHF
DNA: TGTGCCAGCAGTGTTGGGACACTTAGCAATCAGCCCCAGCATTTT

J: TRBJ2-5
V: TRBV5-1
D: TRBD1
size: NA
CDR3: CASSLTGGQETQYF
DNA: TGCGCCAGCAGTCTGACAGGGGGCCAAGAGACCCAGTACTTC

J: TRBJ1-6
V: TRBV11-2
D: TRBD1
size: NA
CDR3: CASSIRDRGLHF
DNA: TGTGCCAGCAGCATCCGAGACAGGGGACTCCACTTT

J: TRBJ2-1
V: TRBV24-1
D: NA
size: NA
CDR3: CATSLPPGFEQFF
DNA: TGTGCCACCAGTCTACCACCCGGGTTTGAGCAGTTCTTC

J: TRBJ2-7
V: TRBV6-5
D: TRBD1
size: NA
CDR3: CASKNYRGPYEQYF
DNA: TGTGCCAGCAAGAACTACAGGGGCCCCTACGAGCAGTACTTC

J: TRBJ2-7
V: TRBV19
D: NA
size: NA
CDR3: CASSKGAYEQYF
DNA: TGTGCCAGTAGTAAGGGGGCCTACGAGCAGTACTTC

J: TRBJ1-1
V: TRBV5-4
D: TRBD1
size: once
CDR3: CASSLGPGQGNTEAFF
DNA: TGTGCCAGCAGCTTGGGACCGGGACAGGGGAACACTGAAGCTTTCTTT

J: TRBJ2-3
V: TRBV7-9
D: NA
size: NA
CDR3: CASSLTGSTDTQYF
DNA: TGTGCCAGCAGCTTAACAGGGAGCACAGATACGCAGTATTTT

J: TRBJ1-2
V: TRBV19
D: NA
size: NA
CDR3: CASSEGGGYTF
DNA: TGTGCCAGTAGTGAGGGAGGGGGCTACACCTTC

J: TRBJ2-7
V: TRBV9
D: NA
size: NA
CDR3: CASSLRGREQYF
DNA: TGTGCCAGCAGCCTTAGGGGTCGCGAGCAGTACTTC

J: TRBJ2-3
V: TRBV7-8
D: TRBD1
size: NA
CDR3: CASSPPGGGADTQYF
DNA: TGTGCCAGCAGCCCCCCAGGGGGCGGAGCAGATACGCAGTATTTT

J: TRBJ2-7
V: TRBV18
D: TRBD1
size: NA
CDR3: CASSPTGDYEQYF
DNA: TGTGCCAGCTCACCGACAGGGGACTACGAGCAGTACTTC

J: TRBJ1-1
V: TRBV5-1
D: TRBD1
size: NA
CDR3: CASRPGQGAGTEAFF
DNA: TGCGCCAGCAGACCTGGACAGGGTGCGGGGACTGAAGCTTTCTTT

J: TRBJ1-1
V: TRBV2
D: TRBD1
size: NA
CDR3: CASSELFDRGGNTEAFF
DNA: TGTGCCAGCAGTGAACTATTCGACAGGGGCGGGAACACTGAAGCTTTCTTT

J: TRBJ1-1
V: TRBV7-6
D: TRBD1
size: NA
CDR3: CATRQGNTEAFF
DNA: TGTGCCACCCGACAGGGGAACACTGAAGCTTTCTTT